The following is a T cell receptor (beta chain) sequence with its context. Its matching antigen is unknown. CDR1 SGHAT and CDR2 FQNNGV come from the germline V gene. The CDR3 extends over 15 amino acids. V lost 3 bases to trimming and J lost 8 bases; unmatched junction nucleotides: 8. This specimen comes from a study of cytomegalovirus exposure and HLA in healthy donors. Study-wide results and limits: What a later analysis showed was that several of the most significant clusters appeared linked to common viral pathogens.

60 Vbeta and 13 Jbeta primers were used in PCR. Clones were sequenced by immunoSEQ multiplex PCR, and TCRdb holds only the in-frame ones, with some missing. This repertoire shows about 210,000 clones, about 85% found once; its top ten account for approximately 10%. The specimen sequenced was PBMCs. This clonotype was obtained from a woman aged 45-60 years in good health and CMV-seropositive. The rearrangement links TRBV11-2 to TRBJ1-2; TRBD1 aligns across 11 bases. The CDR3 sequence is CASSFRTGGTTGYTF. The DNA of the CDR3 is TGTGCCAGCAGCTTCCGGACAGGGGGCACGACGGGCTACACCTTC.